The source of this T cell receptor (beta chain) is a study of OX40 agonist ivuxolimab in advanced cancers. The study in broad terms: Ivuxolimab was an agonistic, fully human IgG2 monoclonal antibody directed against OX40 (CD134), a costimulatory receptor. The dose-escalation cohort was about 86% male with a mean age of 60 years, ranging from roughly 23 to 90. Partial responses occurred in three dose-escalation patients, of whom one had hepatocellular carcinoma and two had cutaneous melanoma. The purpose of peripheral TCRbeta sequencing was to test whether ivuxolimab changed TCR sequence diversity and led to clonal T-cell expansion. Prior anti-PD-1, anti-PD-L1 or anti-CTLA-4 therapy was permitted, and checkpoint inhibitors had been received by roughly 42% of dose-escalation patients. Intravenous ivuxolimab was administered to patients every 2 weeks at six dose levels: 0.01, 0.1, 0.3, 1.5, 3 and 10 mg/kg. Of the roughly 54 patients in dose escalation, about 19 had hepatocellular carcinoma, some 15 had melanoma, 9 had renal cell carcinoma and 9 had head and neck cancer. The paper reports the monotherapy dose-escalation portion (N ≈ 50 patients) of the phase I ivuxolimab trial.

The trial excluded patients who had a history of autoimmune disease or were on systemic immunosuppression. Peripheral blood for TCR sequencing was collected from all dose cohorts at baseline, on cycle 4 day 1, and on cycle 7 day 1. Samples were obtained from an open-label, multicenter, first-in-human phase I dose-escalation trial of ivuxolimab. Adults with locally advanced or metastatic melanoma, renal cell carcinoma, hepatocellular carcinoma or head and neck squamous cell carcinoma were enrolled in the trial. Before TCR sequencing, CD4+ T cells and CD8+ T cells from peripheral blood were sorted into separate populations. On this clone itself: No antigen is known for it. The input lacks base qualities; no much larger clone sits a single base away.

Genomic DNA was extracted from sorted cells for sequencing of the TCRbeta CDR3 region. The immunoSEQ Assay was used to sequence the TCRbeta CDR3 regions. The clones in this table, taken by TCRdb from immuneACCESS, are in-frame only. Not every clone is retained; where verified, under half of the shortfall comes from an unresolved V gene, and the cause of the rest is unknown. In all, the sample holds over 70,000 clones, and 70% to 90% of those were seen once. The ten top clones hold 10% to 11% of the sample. Paper-wide results and their limitations: In the 0.1-3.0 mg/kg groups, partial responders were among the patients with the lowest normalized peripheral clonal expansion, particularly in CD8+ T cells. At doses of 0.1 to 3.0 mg/kg, clonal expansion of both CD4+ and CD8+ T cells in blood was seen between baseline and week 6. Low levels of normalized T-cell clonal expansion were also seen in some patients who did not respond. Antigen specificity was not determined for the clonally expanded peripheral T cells. After ivuxolimab, more expanded clones were found on average in CD8+ T cells than in CD4+ T cells.

Source: CD4+ or CD8+ T cells sorted from blood, taken in a trial of the OX40 agonist ivuxolimab. This receptor was obtained from an adult with an advanced solid tumor such as melanoma, head and neck, liver or kidney cancer.

The nucleotides read TGCGCCAGCAGCCAAGAGGGAAGCCATGGTTACGAGCAGTACTTC. Translated, it reads CASSQEGSHGYEQYF. This sequence uses TRBV4-1 and TRBJ2-7; the D gene is not confidently resolved. Via the germline V gene, CDR1 is MGHRA and CDR2 YSYEKL. Trimming takes 0 bases from V and 4 bases from J, and the germline ends sit 13 bases apart. From the cysteine through the phenylalanine, the CDR3 covers 15 amino acids. The read is trimmed to its CDR3 DNA, 45 bases read in frame from base 1.